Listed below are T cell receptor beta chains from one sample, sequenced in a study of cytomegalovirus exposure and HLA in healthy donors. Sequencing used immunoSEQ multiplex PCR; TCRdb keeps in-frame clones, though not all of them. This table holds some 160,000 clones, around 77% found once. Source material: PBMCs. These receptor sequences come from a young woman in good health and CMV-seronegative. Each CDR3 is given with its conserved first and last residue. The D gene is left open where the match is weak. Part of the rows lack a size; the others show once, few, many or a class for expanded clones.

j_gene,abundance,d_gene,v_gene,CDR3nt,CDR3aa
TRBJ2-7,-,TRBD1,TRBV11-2,TGTGCCAGCAGCACGCGGGACAGGGTTTACGAGCAGTACTTC,CASSTRDRVYEQYF
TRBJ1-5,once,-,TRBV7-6,TGTGCCAGCAGCCTAACAGGGCAGCCCCAGCATTTT,CASSLTGQPQHF
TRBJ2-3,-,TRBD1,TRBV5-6,TGTGCCAGCAGCTGGGACAGGAGCACAGATACGCAGTATTTT,CASSWDRSTDTQYF
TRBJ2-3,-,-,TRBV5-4,TGTGCCTTAGGGGGGGGTGGCGGGGATAGCACAGATACGCAGTATTTT,CALGGGGGDSTDTQYF
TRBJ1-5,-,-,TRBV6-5,TGTGCCAGCAGGCCAACCAGGGATAGCAATCAGCCCCAGCATTTT,CASRPTRDSNQPQHF
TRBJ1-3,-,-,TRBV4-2,TGTGCCAGCAGCCTGGCCGTTGGGAGCCCCTCTGGAAACACCATATATTTT,CASSLAVGSPSGNTIYF
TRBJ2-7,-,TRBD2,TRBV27,TGTGCCAGCAGTTCCAGCGGGGGATACGAGCAGTACTTC,CASSSSGGYEQYF
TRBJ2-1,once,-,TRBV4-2,TGTGCCAGCAGCCAAGGACAGGAGCCCAATGAGCAGTTCTTC,CASSQGQEPNEQFF
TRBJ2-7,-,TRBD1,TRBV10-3,TGTGCCAGCACGGGACAGGAGAACGAGCAGTACTTC,CASTGQENEQYF
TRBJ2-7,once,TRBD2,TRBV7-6,TGTGCCAGCAGCTTGCAACCCGGACTAGCGGGGGCCTACGAGCAGTACTTC,CASSLQPGLAGAYEQYF
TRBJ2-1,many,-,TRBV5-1,TGCGCCAGCAGCTTCAGCGGAGGGGTGACCTACAATGAGCAGTTCTTC,CASSFSGGVTYNEQFF
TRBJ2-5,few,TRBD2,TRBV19,TGTGCCAGTAACCCAGGACGGGGAGGGGAGACCCAGTACTTC,CASNPGRGGETQYF
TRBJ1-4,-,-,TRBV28,TGTGCCAGCAGCCGTACTTGGGCGGGTAATGAAAAACTGTTTTTT,CASSRTWAGNEKLFF
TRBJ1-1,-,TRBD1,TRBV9,TGTGCCAGCAGCCCACACCAGGGACAGGTGTCGTTTGAAGCTTTCTTT,CASSPHQGQVSFEAFF
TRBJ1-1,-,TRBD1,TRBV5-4,TGTGCCAGCAGCTACGGGACAGGGGGGATCACTGAAGCTTTCTTT,CASSYGTGGITEAFF